This T cell receptor (beta chain) was documented in a study of CD8 T cells in ankylosing spondylitis. Study results and caveats: Reports say disease-linked clones showed up significantly more in matched ankylosing spondylitis synovial fluid. Some motif variants had been reported before (in reactive arthritis synovial fluid and blood). Disease-linked clones had a CD8+ phenotype and relatively low frequency in peripheral blood.

Quantitative 5'-RACE with molecular barcodes was used to make the TCR beta libraries. TCRdb reprocessed the 5' RACE reads with MiXCR, giving one entry per CDR3 protein. The sample lists about 270,000 distinct CDR3 sequences; 32% were seen once. For this clonotype: Its antigen remains unknown.

Germline-derived CDR1 and CDR2 are DFQATT and SNEGSKA (reference sequence). The CDR3 is made up of 15 amino acids. V was pared by 1 base and J by 2 bases, with 7 bases of the junction left unmatched. This TCR was recovered from a male donor with ankylosing spondylitis or in good health (not recorded which). The rearrangement links TRBV20-1 to TRBJ2-7; 8 positions match TRBD2. Sequencing was performed on blood, either unsorted or a sorted T cell fraction (not recorded which). The CDR3: CSARVPTAGAYEQYF. In DNA form, the CDR3 reads TGCAGTGCTAGAGTCCCAACAGCGGGGGCCTACGAGCAGTACTTC.